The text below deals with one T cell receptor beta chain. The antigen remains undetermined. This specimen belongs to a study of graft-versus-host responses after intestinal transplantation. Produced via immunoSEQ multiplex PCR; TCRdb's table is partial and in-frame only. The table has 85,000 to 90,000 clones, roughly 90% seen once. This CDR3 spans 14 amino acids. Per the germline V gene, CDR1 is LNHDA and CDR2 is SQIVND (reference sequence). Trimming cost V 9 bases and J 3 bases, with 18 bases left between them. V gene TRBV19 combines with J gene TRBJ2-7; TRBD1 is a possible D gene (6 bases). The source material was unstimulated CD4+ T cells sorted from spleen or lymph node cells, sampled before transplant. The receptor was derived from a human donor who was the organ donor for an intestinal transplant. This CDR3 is CASSDSHPVYEQYF. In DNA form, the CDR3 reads TGTGCCAGCTCGGACAGTCATCCCGTCTACGAGCAGTACTTC.